A selection of T cell receptor beta chains follows, all from one sample in a study of blood T cells in healthy people across ages. TCRdb processed the 5' RACE reads anew with MiXCR; each CDR3 protein has one entry. The sample shows about 1 million distinct CDR3 sequences, about 25% of them seen only once. The same data also contributed to another study, on T cells of mothers and their children.

Material: blood. The source is a girl aged 2 to 9 in good health. Each CDR3 is given with its conserved first and last residue.

v_call cdr3_aa
TRBV5-1 CASSPMRGGGRDTQYF
TRBV6-1 CASSKAEAGKETQYF
TRBV2 CASSGTSGSIRQFF
TRBV4-3 CASSQGIIGGSYEQYF
TRBV2 CAIIAGDDTDTQYF
TRBV28 CASSLGTRGGGATQYF
TRBV27 CASSFSGTDTQYF
TRBV6-6 CASSPTDGFYGYTF
TRBV18 CASSPGGRSRTDTQYF
TRBV20-1 CSARERSGGVRDTQYF
TRBV4-3 CASSQDRGPETEAFF
TRBV7-9 CASSRGQQYEQYF
TRBV15 CATSSRAEAFF
TRBV4-3 CASSQGGGGRQETQYF
TRBV29-1 CSVGDSYGYTF
TRBV29-1 CSVLTETQYF
TRBV6-5 CASRKTSGNEQYF
TRBV7-2 CASSLDHRGYSYEQYF
TRBV5-1 CASSAQGGGAYEQYF